This T cell receptor (beta chain) came from a study of blood T cells in healthy people across ages (dated by TCRdb to about 2015). Background for the entire study: In model experiments, template switching captured roughly one uniquely barcoded TCR beta cDNA molecule for every two T cells. Age-related changes in TCR beta repertoire diversity were measured in the study by deep sequencing normalized with unique cDNA molecular identifiers. The donors were split into four age groups: young (average 16 years), middle-aged (roughly 39), aged (over 55) and long-lived (approximately 80). To avoid experimental bias, donors of different ages were spread randomly across the sequencing lanes. Two additional independent replicas of 1 million unique cDNA reads from the same blood draw were analyzed for two donors (one aged 18 to 30 and one aged 80 or older). Here is what the overall study found, with its caveats: Compared with the aged group, the long-lived group had more naive CD4+ T cells, fewer expanded clones and increased TCR diversity, a pattern suggesting age selection. There was a strong correlation between observed TCR beta diversity and the percentage of naive T cells measured by flow cytometry. Estimates of total diversity based on one million sequenced T cells were considered lower bounds and underestimates. As age increased, observed TCR beta diversity per million T cells dropped in a roughly linear way, and a significant reduction was already evident by age about 40. Donor CMV infection status was unknown, potentially confounding age-related changes in expanded clonotypes. Conclusive comparison of naive and antigen-experienced compartments was prevented by the profiling of bulk unsorted PBMCs.

The donors were a few dozen Caucasian individuals from Russia, aged 6 to 90 years, who were systemically healthy. Each donor gave ten milliliters of peripheral blood, collected into EDTA-treated Vacutainer tubes. Ficoll-Paque density-gradient centrifugation was used to isolate PBMCs, with at least 7 million per sample. Trizol reagent was used to extract total RNA from PBMCs, with at least 5 micrograms per sample. For every donor, an aliquot of PBMCs went through flow cytometry to measure the percentages of naive CD45RAhigh/CD27high T cells. Relative to germline, V is 5 bases shorter and J is 1 base shorter, with 14 bases between their ends. From the cysteine through the phenylalanine, the CDR3 covers 15 amino acids. Left in the record is the CDR3 DNA by itself, 45 bases read in frame from the first base. In the germline V gene, CDR1 corresponds to SQVTM and CDR2 to ANQGSEA. Regarding this clonotype: There is no known antigen for this receptor. Base qualities are not recorded, but no much larger clone differs from it by a single base.

Preparation of the library involved 5' RACE. The reads were generated on an Illumina HiSeq 2500. The second PCR ran for roughly 7 to 11 cycles and used a J-beta primer mix along with a sample-barcoded 5' primer. A template-switch 5' adaptor carrying 12 random nucleotides introduced a unique molecular identifier onto each TCR beta cDNA molecule. Each sample yielded at least 3 million CDR3-containing paired-end reads. All of the RNA was converted into first-strand cDNA using the Mint cDNA synthesis kit, with a TRBC-specific oligonucleotide serving as the primer. After uracil-DNA glycosylase treatment, a first 18-cycle PCR used universal primers M1SS and BC2_uni_R on all cDNA. As for how the authors treated the data: Each sample was normalized by randomly selecting 1 million high-quality reads, each carrying a distinct molecular identifier. Instead of being binned into consensus sequences, reads that shared molecular identifiers were thrown out. MiTCR, run with a Q25 quality threshold and the strictest error-elimination algorithm, handled CDR3 identification, clonotype clustering and error correction. A nonparametric unseen species model using Euler transformation provided a lower-bound estimate of total TCR beta diversity. TCRdb's own reprocessing of the public reads used fastp at Q25 and MiXCR and kept productive beta chains. Under each unique CDR3 protein, matching rows form one entry showing the most common genes and DNA. The authors' filters were not applied to this entry. This sample is represented by fewer than 900,000 distinct CDR3 sequences; 35% to 40% of them were singletons. Over 10% of the sample rests with the top ten.

The specimen was blood. In this chain, TRBV29-1 is recombined with TRBJ2-2, with TRBD1 tentatively as D gene (5 bases match). The receptor was isolated from a man between 18 and 35 years old in good health. The sequence in DNA is TGCAGCGTTCAAGGCAGGGCATTGAACACCGGGGAGCTGTTTTTT. Its coded protein is CSVQGRALNTGELFF.